A single sample gave rise to the 8 T cell receptor beta chains below, sequenced in a study of STAT3 mutations in large granular lymphocyte leukemia. Study-wide results and limits: At least one immunodominant TCR beta clonotype appeared in every T-cell large granular lymphocyte leukemia patient.

Assay used: immunoSEQ multiplex PCR; TCRdb lists only in-frame clones, some missing. The data hold 5,600 or so clones, with just over 70% observed a single time. These receptors have no known antigen. Input material: PBMCs. The receptors derive from a human donor with T large granular lymphocyte leukemia. Some clones in this sample may be carry-over from other donors' samples.

The V gene is TRBV7-8, the J gene TRBJ1-2; D possibly corresponds to TRBD1 (6 bases). This CDR3 contains 18 residues. Germline V gene sequence: CDR1 SGHVS, CDR2 FQNEAQ. Trimming took off 5 bases at V and 5 bases at J, with 27 bases between the two ends. The CDR3 here is CASSPSRDTFSIQYGYTF. CDR3 coding DNA: TGTGCCAGCAGCCCCTCCCGGGACACGTTTTCGATCCAGTATGGCTACACCTTC.

This chain joins TRBV5-1 and TRBJ2-3; D is ambiguous. V was trimmed by 4 bases and J by 0 bases, leaving 6 bases between them. The length of the CDR3 is 13 residues. Looked up from germline, CDR1 is SGHRS and CDR2 is YFSETQ. CDR3 in amino acids: CASSPESTDTQYF. CDR3 nucleotides: TGCGCCAGCAGCCCAGAGAGCACAGATACGCAGTATTTT.

The V and J genes are TRBV6-1 and TRBJ1-6; the match to TRBD1 covers 9 bases. Germline lookup yields CDR1 MNHNS and CDR2 SASEGT. V lost 1 base and J lost 5; bases outside the gene matches: 0. This CDR3 is built from 15 residues. This CDR3 is CASSEGQGDNSPLHF. CDR3 DNA: TGTGCCAGCAGTGAAGGACAGGGGGATAATTCACCCCTCCACTTT.

The chain links TRBV29-1 to TRBJ1-1, with TRBD1 matching 12 bases. The germline gives CDR1 SQVTM, CDR2 ANQGSEA. The trim removed 0 bases at V and 11 bases at J, leaving 13 bases unmatched. The CDR3 sequence is 16 residues long. For the CDR3, the DNA is TGCAGCGTTGAAGAACCGGGACAGGGGGCGCCCGGGAGGGCTTTCTTT. It yields the protein CSVEEPGQGAPGRAFF.

The genes are TRBV5-1 and TRBJ1-2; no definite D call. The CDR3 length is 13 residues. CDR1 and CDR2 from the germline V gene are SGHRS and YFSETQ. V shed 0 bases and J shed 5 bases, with 8 bases lying between them. This CDR3 is CASSLDGVYGYTF. The CDR3 nucleotides are TGCGCCAGCAGCTTGGATGGGGTGTATGGCTACACCTTC.

The chain joins TRBV4-3 to TRBJ1-2, with no clear D. The CDR3 covers 13 residues. Trimming left V 6 bases short and J 6 bases short, with 14 bases between. From germline, CDR1 is LGHNA and CDR2 YSLEER. The CDR3 loop is CASSQSDSNGYTF. CDR3 nucleotides: TGCGCCAGCAGTCAATCGGACTCCAATGGCTACACCTTC.

The CDR3 nucleotides are TGTGCCTGGAGTAAAGGGGGCAGGAACGAGCAGTACTTC. Translation gives CAWSKGGRNEQYF. The rearrangement links TRBV30 to TRBJ2-7; 7 nucleotides agree with TRBD1. The CDR3 consists of 13 residues. Per the germline V gene, CDR1 is GTSNPN and CDR2 is SVGIG (reference sequence). The V gene end was trimmed by 2 bases and the J gene end by 5 bases; junction bases not matched to a gene: 6.

This clone has only a few counts. V gene TRBV28 combines with J gene TRBJ2-7, with D possibly being TRBD2 (6 bases). With 5 bases removed from V and 3 bases from J, the gap between germline ends came to 14 bases. The germline gives CDR1 MDHEN, CDR2 SYDVKM. The CDR3 contains 14 residues. The CDR3 sequence is CASSPRDSLYEQYF. The DNA of the CDR3 is TGTGCCAGCAGTCCACGGGACTCCCTCTACGAGCAGTACTTC.